The text below deals with one T cell receptor beta chain. Repertoires were generated with immunoSEQ multiplex PCR, while TCRdb's copy carries only in-frame clones and drops some. Among 400,000 to 500,000 clones listed, roughly 78% were seen once. After removal of 6 bases from V and 6 bases from J, the junction contained 6 bases not matched to a gene. CDR3 size: 16 residues. Germline V CDR1 and CDR2: SGHTA, FQGTGA. This sample was taken from a study of shared clonotypes between healthy human individuals. V usage is TRBV7-3 and J usage is TRBJ2-2, with TRBD2 matching over 14 bases. The TCR originated in a woman between 35 and 50 years old in good health. Some clones in this sample may be carry-over from other donors' samples. The sample comprised PBMCs. CDR3 bases: TGTGCCAGCAGTTTGGGACTAGCGGGAGCAGCCGGGGAGCTGTTTTTT. It codes for CASSLGLAGAAGELFF. The variable domain in full, completed from reference TRBV7-3 and TRBJ2-2, reads GAGVSQTPSNKVTEKGKYVELRCDPISGHTALYWYRQSLGQGPEFLIYFQGTGAADDSGLPNDRFFAVRPEGSVSTLKIQRTERGDSAVYLCASSLGLAGAAGELFFGEGSRLTVL.